A selection of T cell receptor beta chains follows, all from one sample in a study of blood T cells in healthy people across ages. MiXCR was run by TCRdb on the 5' RACE reads, yielding one entry per CDR3 protein. The sample lists 750,000 to 950,000 distinct CDR3 sequences, about 29% occurring once. These data also featured in a second study, about T cells of mothers and their children.

The source material was blood. All receptors derive from a woman aged 40 to 50 in good health. The conserved cysteine and the conserved F or W are not part of the CDR3 here. Each record gives: J gene, V gene, CDR3 protein.

j_call: TRBJ1-5; v_call: TRBV10-3; cdr3_aa: AISGASDQPQH
j_call: TRBJ2-7; v_call: TRBV20-1; cdr3_aa: SADVYPGSSYEQY
j_call: TRBJ2-7; v_call: TRBV6-2/TRBV6-3; cdr3_aa: ASSDRTGAFYEQY
j_call: TRBJ1-6; v_call: TRBV6-5; cdr3_aa: ASSFSTGTNSPLH
j_call: TRBJ1-2; v_call: TRBV5-4; cdr3_aa: ASIPGPGINYGYT
j_call: TRBJ1-6; v_call: TRBV28; cdr3_aa: ASSLPRGPLH
j_call: TRBJ2-1; v_call: TRBV7-3; cdr3_aa: ASSLIPRLAGNNEQF
j_call: TRBJ2-3; v_call: TRBV6-1; cdr3_aa: ASSEGVGPADTQY
j_call: TRBJ2-3; v_call: TRBV20-1; cdr3_aa: SARVSLVNTQY
j_call: TRBJ2-3; v_call: TRBV5-5; cdr3_aa: ASSLQLRGAKADTQY